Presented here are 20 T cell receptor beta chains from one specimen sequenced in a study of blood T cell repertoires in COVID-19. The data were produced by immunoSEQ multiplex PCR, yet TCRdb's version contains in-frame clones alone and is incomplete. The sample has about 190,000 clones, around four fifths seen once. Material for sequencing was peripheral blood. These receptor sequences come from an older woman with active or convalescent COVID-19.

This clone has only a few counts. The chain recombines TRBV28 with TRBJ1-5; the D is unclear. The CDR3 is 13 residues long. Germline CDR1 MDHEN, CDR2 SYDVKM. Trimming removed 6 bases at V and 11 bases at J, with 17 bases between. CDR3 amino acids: CASRGSPFEAQHF. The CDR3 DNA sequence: TGTGCCAGCAGAGGGAGTCCTTTCGAGGCCCAGCATTTT.

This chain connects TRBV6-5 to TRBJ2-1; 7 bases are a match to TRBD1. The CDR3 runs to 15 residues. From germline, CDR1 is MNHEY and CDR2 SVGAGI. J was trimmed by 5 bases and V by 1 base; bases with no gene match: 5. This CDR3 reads CASSYYIQGNNEQFF. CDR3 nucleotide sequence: TGTGCCAGCAGTTACTACATACAGGGGAACAATGAGCAGTTCTTC.

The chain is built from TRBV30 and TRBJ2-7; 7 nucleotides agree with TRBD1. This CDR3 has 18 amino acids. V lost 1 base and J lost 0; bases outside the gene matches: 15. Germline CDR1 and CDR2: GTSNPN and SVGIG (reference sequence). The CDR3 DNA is TGTGCCTGGAGTGGTTGGCAGCTGGGGACAGAGAGCTCCTACGAGCAGTACTTC. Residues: CAWSGWQLGTESSYEQYF.

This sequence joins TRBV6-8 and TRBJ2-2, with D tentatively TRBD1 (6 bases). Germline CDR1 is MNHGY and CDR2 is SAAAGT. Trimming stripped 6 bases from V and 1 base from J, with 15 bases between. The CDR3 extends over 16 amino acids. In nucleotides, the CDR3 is TGTGCCAGCAGCCCCGCGGACAGAAAGAACACCGGGGAGCTGTTTTTT. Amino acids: CASSPADRKNTGELFF.

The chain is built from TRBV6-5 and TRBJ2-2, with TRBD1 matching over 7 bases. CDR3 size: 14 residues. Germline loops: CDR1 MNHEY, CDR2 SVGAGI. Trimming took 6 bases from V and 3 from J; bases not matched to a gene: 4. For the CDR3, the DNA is TGTGCCAGCAGCCTAGACAGGGACACCGGGGAGCTGTTTTTT. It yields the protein CASSLDRDTGELFF.

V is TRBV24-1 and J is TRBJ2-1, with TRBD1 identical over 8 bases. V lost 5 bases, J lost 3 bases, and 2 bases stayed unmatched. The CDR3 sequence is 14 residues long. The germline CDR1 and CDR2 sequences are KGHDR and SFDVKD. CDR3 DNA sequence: TGTGCCACCAGTGGAGGGACAGGCTACAATGAGCAGTTCTTC. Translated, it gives CATSGGTGYNEQFF.

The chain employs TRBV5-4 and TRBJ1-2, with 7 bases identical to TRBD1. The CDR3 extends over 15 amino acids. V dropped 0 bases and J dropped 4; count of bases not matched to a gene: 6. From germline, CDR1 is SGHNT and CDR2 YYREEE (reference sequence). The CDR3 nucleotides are TGTGCCAGCAGCTTGGGAGACAGGGTGGGCTATGGCTACACCTTC. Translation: CASSLGDRVGYGYTF.

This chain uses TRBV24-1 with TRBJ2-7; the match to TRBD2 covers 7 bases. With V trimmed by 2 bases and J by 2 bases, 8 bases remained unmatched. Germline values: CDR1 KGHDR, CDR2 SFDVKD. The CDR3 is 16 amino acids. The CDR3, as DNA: TGTGCCACCAGTGATTCGGGAGCGGGAAACACCTACGAGCAGTACTTC. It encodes CATSDSGAGNTYEQYF.

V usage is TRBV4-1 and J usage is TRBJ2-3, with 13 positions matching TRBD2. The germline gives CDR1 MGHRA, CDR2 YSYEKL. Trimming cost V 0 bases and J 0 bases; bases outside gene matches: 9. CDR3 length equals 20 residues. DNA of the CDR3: TGCGCCAGCAGCCAAGATGATAAGGGACTAGCGGGATGGAGCACAGATACGCAGTATTTT. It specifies CASSQDDKGLAGWSTDTQYF.

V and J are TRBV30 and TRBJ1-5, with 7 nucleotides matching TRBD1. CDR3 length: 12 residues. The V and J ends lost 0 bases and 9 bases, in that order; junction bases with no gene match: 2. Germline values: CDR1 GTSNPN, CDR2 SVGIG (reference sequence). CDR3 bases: TGTGCCTGGAGTGTGTCAGGGGGGCCCCAGCATTTT. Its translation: CAWSVSGGPQHF.

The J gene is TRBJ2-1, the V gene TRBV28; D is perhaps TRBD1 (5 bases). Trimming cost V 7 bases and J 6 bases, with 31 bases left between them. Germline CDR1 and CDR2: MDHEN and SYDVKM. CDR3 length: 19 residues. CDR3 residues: CASISDLRGRVPLGNEQFF. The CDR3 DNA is TGTGCCAGCATCTCGGACCTCCGCGGCAGGGTCCCGCTGGGCAATGAGCAGTTCTTC.

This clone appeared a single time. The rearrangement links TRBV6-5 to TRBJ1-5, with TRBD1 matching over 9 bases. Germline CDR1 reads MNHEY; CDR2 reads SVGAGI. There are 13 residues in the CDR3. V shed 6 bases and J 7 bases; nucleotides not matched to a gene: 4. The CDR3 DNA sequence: TGTGCCAGCAGGAGGACAGGGGAACAGCCCCAGCATTTT. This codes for CASRRTGEQPQHF.

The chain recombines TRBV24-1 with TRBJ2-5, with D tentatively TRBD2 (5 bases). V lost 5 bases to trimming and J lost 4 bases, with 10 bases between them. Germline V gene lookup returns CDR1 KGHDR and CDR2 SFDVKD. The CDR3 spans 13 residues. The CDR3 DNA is TGTGCCACCAGTGGAGGGTCGGGAGAGACCCAGTACTTC. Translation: CATSGGSGETQYF.

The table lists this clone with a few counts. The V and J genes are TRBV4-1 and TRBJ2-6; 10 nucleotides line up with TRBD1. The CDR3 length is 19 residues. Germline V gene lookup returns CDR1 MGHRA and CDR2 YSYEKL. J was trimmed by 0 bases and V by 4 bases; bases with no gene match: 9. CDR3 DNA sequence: TGCGCCAGCAGCCCTGGTTTGGGACAGGGGAACTCTGGGGCCAACGTCCTGACTTTC. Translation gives CASSPGLGQGNSGANVLTF.

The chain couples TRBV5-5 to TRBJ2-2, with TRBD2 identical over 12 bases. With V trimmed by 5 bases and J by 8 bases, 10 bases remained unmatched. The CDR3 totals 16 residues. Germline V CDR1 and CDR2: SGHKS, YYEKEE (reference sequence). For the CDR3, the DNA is TGTGCCAGCAGTTACCTAGCGGGAGGGCCGGTAGGGGAGCTGTTTTTT. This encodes CASSYLAGGPVGELFF.

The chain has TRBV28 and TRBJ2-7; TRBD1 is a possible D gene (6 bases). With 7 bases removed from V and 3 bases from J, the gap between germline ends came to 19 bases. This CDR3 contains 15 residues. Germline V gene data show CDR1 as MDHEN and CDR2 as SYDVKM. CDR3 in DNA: TGTGCCAGCATGTACACAGGGCTTAAGCACTACGAGCAGTACTTC. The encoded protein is CASMYTGLKHYEQYF.

The CDR3 protein is CASSRDSYEQYF. The CDR3 nucleotides read TGTGCCAGCAGCCGAGACAGCTACGAGCAGTACTTC. The chain is built from TRBV28 and TRBJ2-7; a possible D gene is TRBD1 (5 bases). Per the germline V gene, CDR1 is MDHEN and CDR2 is SYDVKM. This CDR3 region has 12 residues. V was clipped by 6 bases and J by 3 bases, with 9 bases between them.

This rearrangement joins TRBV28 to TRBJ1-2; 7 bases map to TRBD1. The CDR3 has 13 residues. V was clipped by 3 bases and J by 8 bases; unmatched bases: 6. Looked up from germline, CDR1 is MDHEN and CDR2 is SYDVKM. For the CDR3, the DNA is TGTGCCAGCAGTTTTTACAGGGGCGGCGGCTACACCTTC. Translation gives CASSFYRGGGYTF.

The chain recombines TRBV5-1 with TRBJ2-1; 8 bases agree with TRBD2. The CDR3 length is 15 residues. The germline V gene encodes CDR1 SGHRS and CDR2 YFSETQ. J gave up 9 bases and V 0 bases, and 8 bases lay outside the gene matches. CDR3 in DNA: TGCGCCAGCAGCTTGGAAGCGGGAGAGTGGGCTGAGCAGTTCTTC. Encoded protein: CASSLEAGEWAEQFF.

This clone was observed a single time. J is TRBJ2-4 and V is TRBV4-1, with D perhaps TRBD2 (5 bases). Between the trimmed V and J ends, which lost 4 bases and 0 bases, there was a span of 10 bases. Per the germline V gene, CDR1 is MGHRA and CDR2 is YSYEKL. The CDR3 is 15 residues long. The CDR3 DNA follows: TGCGCCAGCAGCCTTCTAGGACTAGCCAAAAACATTCAGTACTTC. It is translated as CASSLLGLAKNIQYF.